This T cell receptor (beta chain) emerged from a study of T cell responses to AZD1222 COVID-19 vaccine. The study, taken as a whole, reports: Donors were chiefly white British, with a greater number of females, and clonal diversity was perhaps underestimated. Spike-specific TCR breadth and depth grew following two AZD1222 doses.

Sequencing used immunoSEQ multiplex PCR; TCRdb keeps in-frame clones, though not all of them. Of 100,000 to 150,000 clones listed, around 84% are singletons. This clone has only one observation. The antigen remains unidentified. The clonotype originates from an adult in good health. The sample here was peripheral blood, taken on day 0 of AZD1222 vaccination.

The CDR3 coding sequence is TGTGCCAGCGAGGGGGCCCTGGGTGTCACTGAAGCTTTCTTT. As protein: CASEGALGVTEAFF. The rearrangement joins TRBV3-1 (or the pseudogene TRBV3-2) to TRBJ1-1; 7 bases are a match to TRBD1. Losses at the gene ends were 8 bases for V and 4 bases for J; bases not matched to a gene: 10. Germline V lookup: CDR1 LGHDT, CDR2 YNNKEL (reference sequence). This CDR3 has 14 residues.